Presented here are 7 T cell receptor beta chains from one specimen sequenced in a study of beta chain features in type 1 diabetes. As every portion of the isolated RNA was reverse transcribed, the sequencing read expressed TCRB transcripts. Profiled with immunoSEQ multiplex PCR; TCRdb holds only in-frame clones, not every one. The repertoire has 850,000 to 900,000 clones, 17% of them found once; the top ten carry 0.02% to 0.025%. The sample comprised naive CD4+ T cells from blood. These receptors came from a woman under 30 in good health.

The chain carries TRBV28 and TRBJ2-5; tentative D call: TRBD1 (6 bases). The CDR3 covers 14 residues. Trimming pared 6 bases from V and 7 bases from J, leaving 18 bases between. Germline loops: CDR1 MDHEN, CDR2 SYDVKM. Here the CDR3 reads CASSGHRVEGTQYF. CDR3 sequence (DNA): TGTGCCAGCAGCGGACACAGGGTTGAGGGGACCCAGTACTTC.

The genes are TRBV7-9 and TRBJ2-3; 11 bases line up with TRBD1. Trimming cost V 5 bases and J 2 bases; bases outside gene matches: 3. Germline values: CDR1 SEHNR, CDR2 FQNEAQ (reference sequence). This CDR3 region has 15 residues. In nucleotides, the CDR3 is TGTGCCAGCAGCCCGGGACAGGGGGACACAGATACGCAGTATTTT. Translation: CASSPGQGDTDTQYF. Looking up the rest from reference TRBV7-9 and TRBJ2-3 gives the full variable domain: DTGVSQNPRHKITKRGQNVTFRCDPISEHNRLYWYRQTLGQGPEFLTYFQNEAQLEKSRLLSDRFSAERPKGSFSTLEIQRTEQGDSAMYLCASSPGQGDTDTQYFGPGTRLTVL.

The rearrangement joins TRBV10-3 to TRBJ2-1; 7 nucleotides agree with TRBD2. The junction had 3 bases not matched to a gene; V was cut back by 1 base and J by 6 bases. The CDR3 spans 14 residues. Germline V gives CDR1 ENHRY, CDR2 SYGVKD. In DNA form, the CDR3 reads TGTGCCATCAGTGAGTACACTAGCGCCAATGAGCAGTTCTTC. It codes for CAISEYTSANEQFF.

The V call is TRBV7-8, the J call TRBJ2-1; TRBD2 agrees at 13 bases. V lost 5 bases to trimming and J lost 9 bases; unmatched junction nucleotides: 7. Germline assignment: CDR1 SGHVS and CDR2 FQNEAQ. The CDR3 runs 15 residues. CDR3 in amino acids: CASSLTSGRVGEQFF. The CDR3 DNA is TGTGCCAGCAGCCTCACTAGCGGGAGGGTCGGTGAGCAGTTCTTC.

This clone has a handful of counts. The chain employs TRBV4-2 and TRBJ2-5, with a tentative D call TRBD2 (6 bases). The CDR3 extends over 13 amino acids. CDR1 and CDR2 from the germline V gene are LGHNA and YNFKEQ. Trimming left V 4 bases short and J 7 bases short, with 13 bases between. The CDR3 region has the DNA TGTGCCAGCAGCCCCATTATGGAGGGGACCCAGTACTTC. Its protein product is CASSPIMEGTQYF.

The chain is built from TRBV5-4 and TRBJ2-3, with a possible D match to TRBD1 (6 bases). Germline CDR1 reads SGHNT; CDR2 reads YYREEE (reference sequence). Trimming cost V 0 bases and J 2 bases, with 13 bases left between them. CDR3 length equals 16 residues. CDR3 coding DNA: TGTGCCAGCAGCTTGGCCAACGACAGGCCCACAGATACGCAGTATTTT. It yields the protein CASSLANDRPTDTQYF. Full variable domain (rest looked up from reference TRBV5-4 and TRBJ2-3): ETGVTQSPTHLIKTRGQQVTLRCSSQSGHNTVSWYQQALGQGPQFIFQYYREEENGRGNFPPRFSGLQFPNYSSELNVNALELDDSALYLCASSLANDRPTDTQYFGPGTRLTVL.

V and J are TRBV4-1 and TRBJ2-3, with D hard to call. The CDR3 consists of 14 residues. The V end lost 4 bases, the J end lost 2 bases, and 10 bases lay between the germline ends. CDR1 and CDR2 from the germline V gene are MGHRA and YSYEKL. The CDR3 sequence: CASSPDLNTDTQYF. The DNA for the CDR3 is TGCGCCAGCAGCCCCGACCTCAACACAGATACGCAGTATTTT.